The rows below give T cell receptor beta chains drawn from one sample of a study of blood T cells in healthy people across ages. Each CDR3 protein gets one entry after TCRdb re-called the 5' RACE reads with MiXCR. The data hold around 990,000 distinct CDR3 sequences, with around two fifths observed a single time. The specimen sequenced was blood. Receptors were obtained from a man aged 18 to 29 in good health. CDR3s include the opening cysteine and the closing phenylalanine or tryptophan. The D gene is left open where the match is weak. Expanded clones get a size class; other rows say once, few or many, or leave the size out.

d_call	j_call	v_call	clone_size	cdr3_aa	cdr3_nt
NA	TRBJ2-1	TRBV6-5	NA	CASSYSWGNSYNEQFF	TGTGCCAGCAGTTACTCATGGGGGAACTCCTACAATGAGCAGTTCTTC
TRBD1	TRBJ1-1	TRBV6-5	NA	CASSYARGANTEAFF	TGTGCCAGCAGTTACGCCAGGGGGGCGAACACTGAAGCTTTCTTT
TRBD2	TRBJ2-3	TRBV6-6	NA	CASSYKRGRGDTQYF	TGTGCCAGCAGTTACAAGCGGGGGCGGGGAGATACGCAGTATTTT
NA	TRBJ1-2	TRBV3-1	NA	CASSPGTGGTRGYTF	TGTGCCAGCAGCCCGGGAACAGGCGGGACGAGAGGCTACACCTTC
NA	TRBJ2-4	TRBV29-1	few	CSVEDLRQHLAKNIQYF	TGCAGCGTTGAAGATTTGAGGCAACACCTAGCCAAAAACATTCAGTACTTC
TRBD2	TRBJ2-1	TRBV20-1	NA	CSAMRPQTSGSPYNEQFF	TGCAGTGCCATGAGGCCCCAGACTAGCGGCAGTCCCTACAATGAGCAGTTCTTC
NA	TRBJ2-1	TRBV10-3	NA	CAISGGGGAYNEQFF	TGTGCCATCAGTGGGGGAGGGGGCGCCTACAATGAGCAGTTCTTC
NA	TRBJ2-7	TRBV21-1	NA	CASSKRKTTPGCEQYF	TGTGCCAGCAGCAAAAGAAAGACGACTCCGGGCTGCGAGCAGTACTTC
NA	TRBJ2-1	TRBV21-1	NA	CASFGVSIEKFF	TGTGCCAGCTTTGGGGTTAGCATTGAGAAGTTCTTC
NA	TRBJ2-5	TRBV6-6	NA	CASSYFLAGVGETQYF	TGTGCCAGCAGTTACTTCCTAGCTGGTGTGGGAGAGACCCAGTACTTC
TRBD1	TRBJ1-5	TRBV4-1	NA	CASSQDGTGGNQPQHF	TGCGCCAGCAGCCAAGACGGGACAGGGGGCAATCAGCCCCAGCATTTT
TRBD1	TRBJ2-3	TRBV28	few	CASSFEDRGADTQYF	TGTGCCAGCAGTTTCGAGGACAGGGGAGCAGATACGCAGTATTTT
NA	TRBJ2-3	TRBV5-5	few	CASSLIPPQGWNADTQYF	TGTGCCAGCAGCTTGATCCCCCCGCAGGGGTGGAATGCAGATACGCAGTATTTT
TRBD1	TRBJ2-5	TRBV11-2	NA	CASSLRGTGQETQYF	TGTGCCAGCAGCTTACGTGGGACAGGGCAAGAGACCCAGTACTTC
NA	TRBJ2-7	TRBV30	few	CAWSVPVGLTYEQYF	TGTGCCTGGAGTGTACCGGTAGGGCTCACCTACGAGCAGTACTTC
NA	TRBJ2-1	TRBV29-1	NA	CSVGQYHEQFF	TGCAGCGTAGGACAGTACCATGAGCAGTTCTTC
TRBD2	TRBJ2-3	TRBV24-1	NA	CATSVTSGGTDTRYF	TGTGCCACCAGTGTCACTAGCGGGGGGACAGATACGCGGTATTTT
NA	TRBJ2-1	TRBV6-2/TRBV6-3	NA	CASSYSGGQPYNEQFF	TGTGCCAGCAGTTACTCGGGTGGACAGCCGTACAATGAGCAGTTCTTC
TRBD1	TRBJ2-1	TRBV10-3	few	CAISEGTGPNEQFF	TGTGCCATCAGTGAGGGGACAGGACCTAATGAGCAGTTCTTC
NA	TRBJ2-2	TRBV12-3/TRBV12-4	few	CASSTTTSGELFF	TGTGCCAGCAGCACCACTACAAGCGGGGAGCTGTTTTTT
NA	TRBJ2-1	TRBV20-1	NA	CTPSPGPLYNEQFF	TGCACCCCCTCACCGGGACCACTGTACAATGAGCAGTTCTTC
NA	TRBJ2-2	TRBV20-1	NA	CSARGNLNTGELFF	TGCAGTGCTAGAGGGAACCTGAACACCGGGGAGCTGTTTTTT
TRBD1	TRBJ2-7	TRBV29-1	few	CSVRGQGKKTGEQYF	TGCAGCGTCCGCGGACAGGGGAAAAAAACGGGCGAGCAGTACTTC
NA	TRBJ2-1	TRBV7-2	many	CASSTLSTAQQFF	TGTGCCAGCAGCACCCTCTCGACAGCCCAGCAGTTCTTC
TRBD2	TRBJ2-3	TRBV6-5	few	CASSYSKGGLEITDTQYF	TGTGCCAGCAGTTACTCGAAGGGGGGACTAGAGATAACAGATACGCAGTATTTT
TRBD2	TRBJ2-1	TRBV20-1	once	CSALPPGLPEQFF	TGCAGTGCTCTACCCCCGGGACTACCAGAGCAGTTCTTC
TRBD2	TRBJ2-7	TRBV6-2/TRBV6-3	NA	CASSYPGLQSYEQYF	TGTGCCAGCAGTTACCCGGGACTACAATCCTACGAGCAGTACTTC
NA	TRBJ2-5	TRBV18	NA	CASSPLRVEETQYF	TGTGCCAGCTCACCATTAAGGGTGGAAGAGACCCAGTACTTC
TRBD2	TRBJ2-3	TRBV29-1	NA	CSVVGLAEPSTDTQYF	TGCAGCGTTGTCGGTCTAGCGGAACCTAGCACAGATACGCAGTATTTT
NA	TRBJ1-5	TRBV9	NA	CASSATEDQPQHF	TGTGCCAGCAGCGCAACAGAAGATCAGCCCCAGCATTTT
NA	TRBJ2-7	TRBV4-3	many	CASSQVVGASYEQYF	TGCGCCAGCAGCCAAGTGGTTGGAGCTTCCTACGAGCAGTACTTC
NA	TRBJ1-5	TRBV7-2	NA	CASSLVAQTKQPQHF	TGTGCCAGCAGCTTAGTAGCGCAAACAAAACAGCCCCAGCATTTT
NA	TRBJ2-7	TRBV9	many	CASSPHDAGYEQYF	TGTGCCAGCAGCCCTCACGACGCCGGCTACGAGCAGTACTTC
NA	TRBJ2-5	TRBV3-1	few	CASSQDPTRVAETQYF	TGTGCCAGCAGCCAAGATCCCACGAGGGTTGCAGAGACCCAGTACTTC
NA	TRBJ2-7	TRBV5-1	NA	CASSIGGAQYNEQYF	TGCGCCAGCAGCATCGGAGGGGCCCAGTACAATGAGCAGTACTTC